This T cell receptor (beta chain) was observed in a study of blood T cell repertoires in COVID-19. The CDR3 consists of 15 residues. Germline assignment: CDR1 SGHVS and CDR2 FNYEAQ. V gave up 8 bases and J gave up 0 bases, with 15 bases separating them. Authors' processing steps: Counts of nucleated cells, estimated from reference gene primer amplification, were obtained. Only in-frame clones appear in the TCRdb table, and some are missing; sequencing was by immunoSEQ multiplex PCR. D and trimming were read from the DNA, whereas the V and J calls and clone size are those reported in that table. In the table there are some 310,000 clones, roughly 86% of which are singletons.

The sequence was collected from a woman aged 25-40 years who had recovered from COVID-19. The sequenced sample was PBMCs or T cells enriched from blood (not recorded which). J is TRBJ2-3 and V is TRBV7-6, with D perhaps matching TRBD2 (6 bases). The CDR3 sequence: CASAGRRESTDTQYF. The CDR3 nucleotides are TGTGCCAGCGCTGGCCGGCGGGAAAGCACAGATACGCAGTATTTT.